A single sample gave rise to the 25 T cell receptor beta chains below, sequenced in a study of blood T cell repertoires in COVID-19. TCRdb keeps only in-frame clones here, not all; method: immunoSEQ multiplex PCR. The profile shows some 320,000 clones, around 87% of them singletons. The specimen sequenced was PBMCs or T cells enriched from blood (not recorded which). The receptors were gathered from a woman aged 25 to 39 who had recovered from COVID-19.

The chain has TRBV7-9 and TRBJ2-5; 7 bases agree with TRBD1. V was clipped by 5 bases and J by 4 bases; unmatched bases: 4. CDR3 length: 13 residues. The germline CDR1 and CDR2 sequences are SEHNR and FQNEAQ (reference sequence). In DNA, the CDR3 is TGTGCCAGCAGCCCACAGGGGCCAGAGACCCAGTACTTC. It translates to CASSPQGPETQYF.

The chain links TRBV5-1 to TRBJ2-7; D unclear. Per the germline V gene, CDR1 is SGHRS and CDR2 is YFSETQ. This CDR3 is 15 amino acids long. The ends were cut back, 0 bases at V and 2 bases at J, with 12 bases in the middle. CDR3 protein: CASSLDPGRTYEQYF. CDR3 DNA: TGCGCCAGCAGCTTGGACCCAGGAAGGACCTACGAGCAGTACTTC.

A remark on this clone: The same CDR3 can be traced to other DNA sequences in this sample. The chain uses TRBV7-9 and TRBJ1-6; TRBD1 matches at 7 bases. The CDR3 sequence is 13 residues long. V was clipped by 4 bases and J by 10 bases; unmatched bases: 4. Per germline, CDR1 SEHNR and CDR2 FQNEAQ (reference sequence). The CDR3 region has the DNA TGTGCCAGCAGCTCGACAGGGAACTCACCCCTCCACTTT. This codes for CASSSTGNSPLHF.

The V and J genes are TRBV30 and TRBJ1-1; a weak D match, TRBD1 (5 bases). From germline, CDR1 is GTSNPN and CDR2 SVGIG (reference sequence). The CDR3 is 19 amino acids. The V end was cut by 1 base, the J end by 1 base, with 25 bases between. The CDR3 DNA reads TGTGCCTGGAGTGCCACGATACCGGGACTCGTTCGGCGGAACACTGAAGCTTTCTTT. As protein: CAWSATIPGLVRRNTEAFF.

V is TRBV6-5 and J is TRBJ1-2; D remains ambiguous. Germline CDR1 reads MNHEY; CDR2 reads SVGAGI. The CDR3 contains 15 residues. The V end lost 4 bases, the J end lost 5 bases, and 17 bases lay between the germline ends. The CDR3: CASSFRSGAIYGYTF. CDR3 DNA: TGTGCCAGCAGTTTCCGCAGTGGAGCAATATATGGCTACACCTTC.

The CDR3 DNA reads TGTGCCAGCAGTGAAGAGCGGGGTGGTCGAGAGACCCAGTACTTC. It yields the protein CASSEERGGRETQYF. This chain links TRBV2 with TRBJ2-5, with 7 bases matching TRBD2. Losses at the gene ends were 1 base for V and 4 bases for J; bases not matched to a gene: 6. Germline V CDR1 and CDR2: SNHLY, FYNNEI. This CDR3 spans 15 amino acids.

Concerning this clone itself: The same CDR3 arises from other DNA sequences in this sample as well. For the CDR3, the DNA is TGTGCCAGCAGCTTAATTGGGACAGGGAACTATGGCTACACCTTC. Translated, it gives CASSLIGTGNYGYTF. V and J are TRBV7-2 and TRBJ1-2, with 9 bases aligning to TRBD1. Germline V gives CDR1 SGHTA, CDR2 FQGNSA. The CDR3 extends over 15 amino acids. The V gene end was trimmed by 2 bases and the J gene end by 2 bases; junction bases not matched to a gene: 3.

Remarks on this clone: Other DNA sequences in the same sample also yield this CDR3. The chain's CDR3 is CASSVDRGSGNTIYF. In DNA form, the CDR3 reads TGTGCCAGCAGCGTCGACAGGGGCTCTGGAAACACCATATATTTT. The chain is built from TRBV9 and TRBJ1-3; TRBD1 aligns across 8 bases. Germline CDR1 reads SGDLS; CDR2 reads YYNGEE. V dropped 2 bases and J dropped 0; count of bases not matched to a gene: 1. The CDR3 spans 15 residues.

This clone was seen a single time. The chain recombines TRBV7-9 with TRBJ2-1; D unresolved. CDR1 is SEHNR, CDR2 FQNEAQ, per germline (reference sequence). The V and J ends lost 1 base and 9 bases respectively, with 16 bases between them. This CDR3 spans 15 amino acids. The CDR3 sequence: CASSLDDRVIGEQFF. CDR3 coding DNA: TGTGCCAGCAGCTTAGACGACCGGGTAATAGGTGAGCAGTTCTTC.

The rearrangement uses TRBV24-1 and TRBJ2-5; D perhaps matches TRBD1 (6 bases). V lost 5 bases and J lost 1, with 16 bases in between. Germline values: CDR1 KGHDR, CDR2 SFDVKD. The length of the CDR3 is 16 residues. In nucleotides, the CDR3 is TGTGCCACCAGTGTAGGGGCAGGGGCAATCCAAGAGACCCAGTACTTC. It is translated as CATSVGAGAIQETQYF.

V is TRBV6-4 and J is TRBJ1-2, with 7 bases fitting TRBD1. The V and J ends lost 9 bases and 0 bases, in that order; junction bases with no gene match: 10. Germline CDR1 is MRHNA and CDR2 is SNTAGT. This CDR3 has 15 residues. CDR3 protein: CASTGTVPTNYGYTF. CDR3 nucleotides: TGTGCCAGTACCGGGACAGTTCCTACTAACTATGGCTACACCTTC.

The chain has TRBV11-3 and TRBJ2-3; TRBD2 matches 7 bases. Losses at the gene ends were 1 base for V and 5 bases for J; bases not matched to a gene: 6. CDR3 length: 15 amino acids. Germline CDR1 is SGHNT and CDR2 is YENEEA. CDR3 protein: CASSLGGGPRDTQYF. CDR3 bases: TGTGCCAGCAGCTTAGGGGGGGGTCCCAGAGATACGCAGTATTTT.

The chain combines TRBV11-3 with TRBJ2-3, with a weak D call TRBD1 (5 bases). Trimming removed 4 bases at V and 6 bases at J, with 14 bases between. The CDR3 is 14 residues long. From germline, CDR1 is SGHNT and CDR2 YENEEA. In DNA form, the CDR3 reads TGTGCCAGCAGCTCGACCAGGGCTTTTGATACGCAGTATTTT. This sequence encodes CASSSTRAFDTQYF. Supplemented by reference TRBV11-3 and TRBJ2-3, the full variable domain reads EAGVVQSPRYKIIEKKQPVAFWCNPISGHNTLYWYLQNLGQGPELLIRYENEEAVDDSQLPKDRFSAERLKGVDSTLKIQPAELGDSAVYLCASSSTRAFDTQYFGPGTRLTVL.

This sequence joins TRBV11-2 and TRBJ2-5; D might be TRBD1 (5 bases). The CDR3 is made up of 16 amino acids. Trimming pared 3 bases from V and 2 bases from J, leaving 16 bases between. Germline V gene lookup returns CDR1 SGHAT and CDR2 FQNNGV. The CDR3: CASSLWPSGFQETQYF. Written as DNA, the CDR3 is TGTGCCAGCAGCTTGTGGCCCTCAGGGTTTCAAGAGACCCAGTACTTC.

The chain is built from TRBV24-1 and TRBJ2-5; weak D call: TRBD1 (6 bases). The length of the CDR3 is 16 residues. Trimming pared 5 bases from V and 5 bases from J, leaving 20 bases between. The germline gives CDR1 KGHDR, CDR2 SFDVKD. For the CDR3, the DNA is TGTGCCACCAGTGGGCGCGACAGGCCTCTGGGGGAGACCCAGTACTTC. This encodes CATSGRDRPLGETQYF.

This clone was seen only once. The chain links TRBV6-6 to TRBJ1-3; 9 bases agree with TRBD1. Germline V gene data show CDR1 as MNHNY and CDR2 as SVGAGI (reference sequence). CDR3 length: 15 residues. With V trimmed by 4 bases and J by 5 bases, 6 bases remained unmatched. The CDR3 region has the DNA TGTGCCAGCAGTTCCCCCGGGACAGGGCGAAACACCATATATTTT. It is translated as CASSSPGTGRNTIYF.

The genes are TRBV2 and TRBJ2-1; no clear D gene. From germline, CDR1 is SNHLY and CDR2 FYNNEI. The CDR3 is made up of 11 amino acids. Trimming removed 7 bases from V and 3 bases from J, with 4 bases in between. CDR3 protein: CASTDYNEQFF. CDR3 nucleotide sequence: TGTGCCAGCACAGACTACAATGAGCAGTTCTTC. The entire variable domain, with the rest obtained from reference TRBV2 and TRBJ2-1, is as follows: EPEVTQTPSHQVTQMGQEVILRCVPISNHLYFYWYRQILGQKVEFLVSFYNNEISEKSEIFDDQFSVERPDGSNFTLKIRSTKLEDSAMYFCASTDYNEQFFGPGTRLTVL.

This clone was counted a single time. The chain has TRBV5-1 and TRBJ1-3; D perhaps matches TRBD1 (6 bases). CDR1 and CDR2 from the germline V gene are SGHRS and YFSETQ. The CDR3 length is 15 residues. V lost 0 bases to trimming and J lost 2 bases, with 9 bases between them. CDR3: CASSLDRVAGNTIYF. CDR3 DNA: TGCGCCAGCAGCTTGGACAGGGTCGCTGGAAACACCATATATTTT.

This clone has only one observation. The CDR3 loop reads CAIRDRGNEKLFF. The CDR3 DNA is TGTGCCATCAGGGACAGGGGGAATGAAAAACTGTTTTTT. This chain links TRBV19 with TRBJ1-4, with 11 bases fitting TRBD1. Germline V gene lookup returns CDR1 LNHDA and CDR2 SQIVND (reference sequence). The CDR3 covers 13 residues. Losses at the gene ends were 10 bases for V and 5 bases for J; bases not matched to a gene: 3. Full variable domain (rest looked up from reference TRBV19 and TRBJ1-4): DGGITQSPKYLFRKEGQNVTLSCEQNLNHDAMYWYRQDPGQGLRLIYYSQIVNDFQKGDIAEGYSVSREKKESFPLTVTSAQKNPTAFYLCAIRDRGNEKLFFGSGTQLSVL.

As to this clone: Different DNA sequences within this sample yield the same CDR3. The chain uses TRBV7-2 and TRBJ2-7; tentatively, D is TRBD1 (5 bases). Germline CDR1 is SGHTA and CDR2 is FQGNSA. The CDR3 consists of 14 residues. V was pared by 3 bases and J by 1 base, with 10 bases between. The CDR3 here is CASSLGRQSYEQYF. CDR3 sequence (DNA): TGTGCCAGCAGCTTGGGAAGACAGTCCTACGAGCAGTACTTC. Full variable domain (rest looked up from reference TRBV7-2 and TRBJ2-7): GAGVSQSPSNKVTEKGKDVELRCDPISGHTALYWYRQSLGQGLEFLIYFQGNSAPDKSGLPSDRFSAERTGGSVSTLTIQRTQQEDSAVYLCASSLGRQSYEQYFGPGTRLTVT.

The chain carries TRBV28 and TRBJ1-4; the D is unclear. CDR3 length: 14 residues. V was cut by 6 bases and J by 5 bases, with 13 bases left in between. Germline-derived CDR1 and CDR2 are MDHEN and SYDVKM. In DNA, the CDR3 is TGTGCCAGCAGATTCGGCAGACACAATGAAAAACTGTTTTTT. It encodes CASRFGRHNEKLFF.

The V call is TRBV11-2, the J call TRBJ2-4; 12 bases align to TRBD1. Losses at the gene ends were 3 bases for V and 2 bases for J; bases not matched to a gene: 11. Germline CDR1 reads SGHAT; CDR2 reads FQNNGV. This CDR3 is 19 amino acids long. In nucleotides, the CDR3 is TGTGCCAGCAGCTTGACGGGACAGGGGGCGGGGGCGTCCAAAAACATTCAGTACTTC. Translating gives CASSLTGQGAGASKNIQYF.

The chain recombines TRBV5-1 with TRBJ2-1, with 11 bases matching TRBD2. J gave up 0 bases and V 3 bases, and 5 bases lay outside the gene matches. Germline lookup yields CDR1 SGHRS and CDR2 YFSETQ. The CDR3 covers 17 residues. The CDR3 DNA sequence: TGCGCCAGCAGCTCACTAGCGGGGGTGATCTCCTACAATGAGCAGTTCTTC. Its protein product is CASSSLAGVISYNEQFF. Filled out from reference TRBV5-1 and TRBJ2-1, the complete variable domain reads KAGVTQTPRYLIKTRGQQVTLSCSPISGHRSVSWYQQTPGQGLQFLFEYFSETQRNKGNFPGRFSGRQFSNSRSEMNVSTLELGDSALYLCASSSLAGVISYNEQFFGPGTRLTVL.

This sequence joins TRBV18 and TRBJ1-1, with a possible D match to TRBD1 (5 bases). CDR1 and CDR2 from the germline V gene are KGHSH and LQKENI. V was clipped by 3 bases and J by 0 bases, with 14 bases between them. CDR3 size: 16 residues. The CDR3 loop reads CASSPGTATMNTEAFF. For the CDR3, the DNA is TGTGCCAGCTCACCCGGGACTGCCACCATGAACACTGAAGCTTTCTTT. Complete variable domain (other parts from reference TRBV18 and TRBJ1-1): NAGVMQNPRHLVRRRGQEARLRCSPMKGHSHVYWYRQLPEEGLKFMVYLQKENIIDESGMPKERFSAEFPKEGPSILRIQQVVRGDSAAYFCASSPGTATMNTEAFFGQGTRLTVV.

The rearrangement uses TRBV15 and TRBJ1-2, with TRBD1 as a possible D gene (6 bases). Germline CDR1 reads LNHNV; CDR2 reads YYDKDF (reference sequence). Trimming removed 7 bases at V and 8 bases at J, with 20 bases between. The CDR3 is 14 residues long. CDR3 nucleotide sequence: TGTGCCACCACCATAGGGGGACGGAGAGAAGGCTACACCTTC. It yields the protein CATTIGGRREGYTF.